This entry features one T cell receptor (beta chain) sequence. This clonotype was recorded at least ten times. Its target antigen remains unknown. Per-nucleotide qualities are absent, and no much larger clonotype sits a single base away. This sample is part of a study of T cells after yellow fever vaccination (dated by TCRdb to between 2017 and 2020). Turning to the overall study: The SMART-Seq v4 Ultra Low Input RNA kit was used to prepare libraries from fractions with low cell numbers. To follow T-cell clones before and after primary and booster YFV17D yellow fever vaccination, bulk TCR alpha and beta repertoires were sequenced over time. Two healthy male donors, one aged 18 to 30 and one aged 30 to 40 years, were included in the cohort. Blood was drawn at multiple timepoints before and after primary and secondary immunization, with bulk PBMC replicates and cell subsets isolated.

TCR cDNA was made using 5'RACE template switching, a step that added a universal primer site and unique molecular identifiers. Priming for cDNA synthesis came from both the TCR alpha and TCR beta constant segments. Library amplification used two PCR steps, and the second PCR step added sample barcodes and sequencing adapters. Sequencing of libraries was done on Illumina HiSeq 2500 (2x100 bp) or NovaSeq (2x150 bp). The study's own analysis went as follows. MIGEC handled demultiplexing of reads and collapsing into UMI consensus sequences, while MiXCR performed V(D)J alignment. Clonotypes responding to the vaccine were identified with edgeR on replicate PBMC samples, with the criteria of FDR below 0.01 and a log2 fold change above 5 up to day 15. Each bulk clonotype was labeled CD4 or CD8 based on which sequenced repertoire, CD4 or CD8, contained the clonotype at higher abundance. TCRdb passed the public sequencing reads through fastp at Q25 and MiXCR, retaining productive beta sequences. One record per CDR3 amino acid sequence lists the most common genes and DNA. The V and J calls shown here were made by TCRdb, not taken from the authors' results. This sample is represented by some 160,000 distinct CDR3 sequences; around 7.3% of them were singletons. The ten largest clones capture 2.5% of the sample.

What the study reported, not specific to this receptor: Most clones expanded after primary vaccination (96% of CD4 and roughly 88% of CD8) were re-detected after the booster, suggesting that broad memory maintenance occurred. The secondary T-cell response was found to be weaker but faster than the primary response, with a peak reached on day 5 rather than on day 15. FACS-sorted repertoires could contain abundant contaminating clonotypes from the bulk population, so computational filtering was required. A small fraction of clonotypes showed up in both the CD4 and CD8 compartments, probably as a result of convergent recombination. Because the study included only a couple of donors, the extent to which the findings can be generalized is limited.

The CDR3 sequence holds 15 residues, the cysteine and phenylalanine included. Here the CDR3 DNA is all that survives: 45 bases in frame from base 1. The germline V gene sets CDR1 to KGHDR and CDR2 to SFDVKD. Here V drops 9 bases and J drops 0 bases, and the junction holds 8 bases not matched to any gene. The treatment or condition label, read with the paper, signifies: live attenuated yellow fever vaccine strain. PBMCs were isolated from peripheral blood using a standard Ficoll-Paque protocol. Dynabeads CD4 and CD8 positive selection kits were used to isolate the CD4 and CD8 T-cell fractions. RNA was extracted with TriZol from bulk PBMCs, CD4 and CD8 fractions, and dextramer-positive and dextramer-negative fractions.

The sample in question was CD4+ T cells sorted from PBMCs, obtained roughly 5 days after the first yellow fever vaccination. The receptor comes from a man in his late teens or twenties who received the YFV17D yellow fever vaccine. The chain is assembled from TRBV24-1 and TRBJ2-3; TRBD1 lines up with 7 middle nucleotides. The base sequence is TGTGCCACCGGAACAGGGGCCTTTAGCACAGATACGCAGTATTTT. This sequence encodes CATGTGAFSTDTQYF.